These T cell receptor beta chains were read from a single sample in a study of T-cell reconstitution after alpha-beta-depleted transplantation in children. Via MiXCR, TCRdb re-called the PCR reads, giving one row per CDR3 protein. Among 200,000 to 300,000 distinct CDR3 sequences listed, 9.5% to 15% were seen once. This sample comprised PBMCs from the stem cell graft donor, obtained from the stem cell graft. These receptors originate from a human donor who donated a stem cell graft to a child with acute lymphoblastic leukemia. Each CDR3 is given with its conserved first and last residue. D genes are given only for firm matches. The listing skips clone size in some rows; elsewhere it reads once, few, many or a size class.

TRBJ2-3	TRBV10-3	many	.	CAISEGGTDTQYF	TGTGCCATCAGTGAAGGGGGCACAGATACGCAGTATTTT
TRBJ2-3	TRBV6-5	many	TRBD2	CASSYQRGADTQYF	TGTGCCAGCAGTTACCAACGGGGGGCAGATACGCAGTATTTT
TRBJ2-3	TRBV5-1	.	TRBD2	CASTLGGSTDTQYF	TGCGCCAGCACCCTGGGGGGGAGCACAGATACGCAGTATTTT
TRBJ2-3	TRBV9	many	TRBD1	CASSPGQRFTDTQYF	TGTGCCAGCAGCCCGGGACAGAGATTCACAGATACGCAGTATTTT
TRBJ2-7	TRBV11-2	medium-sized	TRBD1	CASSLGTGSYEQYF	TGTGCCAGCAGCTTAGGGACAGGGTCCTACGAGCAGTACTTC
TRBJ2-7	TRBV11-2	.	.	CASSLERQGSYEQYF	TGTGCCAGCAGCTTAGAGCGTCAGGGATCCTACGAGCAGTACTTC
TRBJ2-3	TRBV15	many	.	CATSRDRLDTQYF	TGTGCCACCAGCAGAGATAGACTAGATACGCAGTATTTT
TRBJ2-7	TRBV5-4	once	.	CASSHAGKKNEQYF	TGTGCCAGCAGTCATGCAGGGAAGAAAAACGAGCAGTACTTC
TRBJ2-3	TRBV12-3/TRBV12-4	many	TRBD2	CASSSGLAGGDNTDTQYF	TGTGCCAGCAGTAGCGGACTAGCGGGAGGCGATAACACAGATACGCAGTATTTT
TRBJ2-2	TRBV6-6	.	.	CASGYVAGELFF	TGTGCCAGCGGTTACGTGGCAGGGGAGCTGTTTTTC
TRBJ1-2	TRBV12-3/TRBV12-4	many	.	CASSLEAGGYTF	TGTGCCAGCAGTTTAGAGGCAGGAGGCTACACCTTC
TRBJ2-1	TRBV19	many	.	CASSIGAGTYNEQFF	TGTGCCAGTAGTATCGGAGCGGGCACCTACAATGAGCAGTTCTTC
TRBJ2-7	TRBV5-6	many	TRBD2	CASSFATSGRAYEQYF	TGTGCCAGCAGCTTCGCGACTAGCGGGAGGGCATACGAGCAGTACTTC
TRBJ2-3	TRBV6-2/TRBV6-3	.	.	CASSKDAARSDTQYF	TGTGCCAGCAGTAAAGACGCCGCGAGATCAGATACGCAGTATTTT
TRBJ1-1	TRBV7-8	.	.	CASSPAGTVFQAFF	TGTGCCAGCAGCCCGGCCGGGACTGTTTTCCAGGCTTTCTTT
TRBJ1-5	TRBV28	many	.	CASGQAGNQPQHF	TGTGCCAGCGGCCAAGCGGGCAATCAGCCCCAGCATTTT
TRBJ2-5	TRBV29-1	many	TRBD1	CSAGTGLRETQYF	TGCAGCGCTGGGACAGGGCTCCGGGAGACCCAGTACTTC
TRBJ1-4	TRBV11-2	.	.	CASSYEGPRSEKLFF	TGTGCCAGCAGCTACGAGGGACCTAGGAGTGAAAAACTGTTTTTT
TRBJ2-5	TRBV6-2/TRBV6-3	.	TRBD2	CASRPTSGGPILGNLRETQYF	TGTGCCAGCAGGCCTACTAGCGGGGGCCCAATTCTCGGAAACTTAAGGGAGACCCAGTACTTC
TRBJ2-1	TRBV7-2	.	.	CASSLKASLVNEQFF	TGTGCCAGCAGCTTAAAGGCTAGCCTCGTCAATGAGCAGTTCTTC
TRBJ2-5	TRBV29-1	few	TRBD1	CSVGTEDQETQYF	TGCAGCGTGGGGACAGAGGACCAAGAGACCCAGTACTTC
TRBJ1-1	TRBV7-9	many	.	CASRRGGTTEAFF	TGTGCCAGCAGGAGAGGGGGTACGACTGAAGCTTTCTTT
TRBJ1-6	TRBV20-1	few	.	CSARDPPGRNPNSYNSPLHF	TGCAGTGCTAGAGACCCCCCCGGGAGGAACCCGAACTCCTATAATTCACCCCTCCACTTT
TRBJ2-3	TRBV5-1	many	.	CASEGPVTDTQYF	TGCGCCAGCGAGGGACCGGTGACCGATACGCAGTATTTT
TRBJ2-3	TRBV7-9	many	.	CASSTRRGSTDTQYF	TGTGCCAGCAGTACACGAAGGGGGAGCACAGATACGCAGTATTTT
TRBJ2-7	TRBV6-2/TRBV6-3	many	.	CASKAGNSYEQYF	TGTGCCAGCAAGGCCGGGAACTCCTACGAGCAGTACTTC
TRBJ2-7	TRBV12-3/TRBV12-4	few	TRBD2	CASSRGGAGRNEQYF	TGTGCCAGCAGTCGGGGGGGGGCGGGAAGGAACGAGCAGTACTTC
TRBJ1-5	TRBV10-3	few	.	CAIRGQLDQPQHF	TGTGCCATCCGGGGCCAGCTAGATCAGCCCCAGCATTTT
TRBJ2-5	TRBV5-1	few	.	CASSFGGTVGETQYF	TGCGCCAGCAGCTTCGGAGGGACTGTGGGAGAGACCCAGTACTTC
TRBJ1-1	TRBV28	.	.	CASSLSGFTEAFF	TGTGCCAGCAGTTTATCCGGGTTCACTGAAGCTTTCTTT
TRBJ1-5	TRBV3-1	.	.	CASSHYPGRPQHF	TGTGCCAGCAGCCATTATCCGGGACGGCCCCAGCATTTT
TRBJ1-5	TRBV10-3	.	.	CAARGVNNQPQHF	TGTGCCGCTCGAGGGGTAAACAATCAGCCCCAGCATTTT
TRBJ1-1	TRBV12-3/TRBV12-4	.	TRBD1	CASSLQGVDTEAFF	TGTGCCAGCAGTTTACAGGGGGTAGACACTGAAGCTTTCTTT
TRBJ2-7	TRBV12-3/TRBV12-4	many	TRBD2	CASSRLADYEQYF	TGTGCCAGCAGCCGACTAGCGGACTACGAGCAGTACTTC
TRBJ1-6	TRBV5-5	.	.	CASTTGRNSPLHF	TGTGCCAGCACCACAGGACGGAATTCACCCCTCCACTTT
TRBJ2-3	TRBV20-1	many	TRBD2	CSARDEVSGGYTQYF	TGCAGTGCTAGAGATGAAGTTAGCGGGGGGTATACGCAGTATTTT
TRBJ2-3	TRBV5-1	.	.	CASSSEGIGSSDTQYF	TGCGCCAGCAGCTCCGAGGGGATCGGGAGTTCCGATACGCAGTATTTT
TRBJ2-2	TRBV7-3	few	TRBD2	CASSLTATSDTGELFF	TGTGCCAGCAGCTTAACGGCCACTAGCGACACCGGGGAGCTGTTTTTT
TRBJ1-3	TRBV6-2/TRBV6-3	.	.	CASRSGQGNTIYF	TGTGCCAGCAGGTCGGGACAAGGAAACACCATATATTTT
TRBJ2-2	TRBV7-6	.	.	CASSLVPATIVPGELFF	TGTGCCAGCAGCTTAGTACCGGCTACGATAGTCCCCGGGGAGCTGTTTTTT
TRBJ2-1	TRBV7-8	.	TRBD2	CASSLTTSGRAEEQFF	TGTGCCAGCAGCTTAACTACTAGCGGGAGGGCCGAGGAGCAGTTCTTC